Included here is one T cell receptor (beta chain) sequence, with context. The antigen is not known. There are 16 residues in the CDR3. The germline V gene encodes CDR1 SGDLS and CDR2 YYNGEE. With 0 bases clipped from V and 5 bases from J, the junction kept 6 bases outside the gene matches. Use of 60 Vbeta and 13 Jbeta primers characterized the PCR. TCRdb's table, derived via immunoSEQ multiplex PCR, lists solely in-frame clones and lacks some. The data contain under 130,000 clones, around 72% of them seen just once; the ten biggest clones take up approximately 2%. This specimen belongs to a study of cytomegalovirus exposure and HLA in healthy donors. Study-level results: TCR beta V segments were, for the most part, productive about 87% or about 30% of the time in an earlier analysis.

This TCR was sampled from a man younger than 40 in good health and CMV-seronegative. The specimen sequenced was PBMCs. V is TRBV9 and J is TRBJ2-1; TRBD2 matches 9 bases. The CDR3 spells CASSVEMGLAHNEQFF. The DNA of the CDR3 is TGTGCCAGCAGCGTAGAAATGGGACTAGCTCACAATGAGCAGTTCTTC.